These 14 T cell receptor beta chains came from one sample sequenced in a study of T-cell memory formation after mild COVID-19. From the 5' RACE reads, TCRdb called clonotypes with MiXCR, one entry per CDR3 protein. The table lists some 270,000 distinct CDR3 sequences, roughly 15% of them singletons. Sequencing input: PBMCs or a T cell subset sorted from them (not recorded which). These receptors came from an adult woman who had mild COVID-19 (a few samples of this study predate the infection). Cell type and time point are not known.

This clonotype was observed many times. V usage is TRBV3-1 and J usage is TRBJ2-7; D gene uncertain. Germline CDR1 and CDR2: LGHDT and YNNKEL (reference sequence). The CDR3 extends over 14 amino acids. V shed 2 bases and J shed 1 base, with 9 bases lying between them. For the CDR3, the DNA is TGTGCCAGCAGCCAATTACACAATTCCTACGAGCAGTACTTC. Translating it yields CASSQLHNSYEQYF.

V and J are TRBV24-1 and TRBJ2-1; 8 nucleotides agree with TRBD2. Germline lookup yields CDR1 KGHDR and CDR2 SFDVKD. J gave up 3 bases and V 0 bases, and 3 bases lay outside the gene matches. The CDR3 covers 16 residues. The CDR3 region has the DNA TGTGCCACCAGTGATTTGGCAGCGGGAGACTACAATGAGCAGTTCTTC. Translation: CATSDLAAGDYNEQFF.

V gene TRBV30 combines with J gene TRBJ2-3; 10 bases agree with TRBD2. V dropped 3 bases and J dropped 0; count of bases not matched to a gene: 6. This CDR3 is 16 amino acids long. Germline assignment: CDR1 GTSNPN and CDR2 SVGIG (reference sequence). The CDR3 nucleotides are TGTGCCTGGAGGACTAGCGGGTTCACAAGCACAGATACGCAGTATTTT. It specifies CAWRTSGFTSTDTQYF.

The gene calls are TRBV12-3 or TRBV12-4 and TRBJ2-2; 9 bases are shared with TRBD2. The CDR3 loop spans 15 amino acids. With V trimmed by 3 bases and J by 3 bases, 2 bases remained unmatched. The CDR3 reads CASSFKRGDTGELFF. CDR3 DNA sequence: TGTGCCAGCAGTTTCAAGCGGGGGGACACCGGGGAGCTGTTTTTT.

This clonotype was detected only a few times. The V gene is TRBV28, the J gene TRBJ2-5, with D unresolved. The V gene lost 4 bases and the J gene lost 6 bases, with 12 bases spanning the gap. Germline V gene sequence: CDR1 MDHEN, CDR2 SYDVKM. The CDR3 length is 13 residues. The CDR3 sequence is CASSSHSTKTQYF. The CDR3 region has the DNA TGTGCCAGCAGTTCCCATAGTACCAAGACCCAGTACTTC. Complete variable domain (other parts from reference TRBV28 and TRBJ2-5): DVKVTQSSRYLVKRTGEKVFLECVQDMDHENMFWYRQDPGLGLRLIYFSYDVKMKEKGDIPEGYSVSREKKERFSLILESASTNQTSMYLCASSSHSTKTQYFGPGTRLLVL.

The rearrangement uses TRBV4-2 and TRBJ2-3, with D possibly being TRBD1 or TRBD2 (5 bases each). This CDR3 spans 17 amino acids. V was trimmed by 1 base and J by 5 bases, leaving 19 bases between them. The germline gives CDR1 LGHNA, CDR2 YNFKEQ. CDR3 in DNA: TGTGCCAGCAGCCAAGGGGGCATAAGGGGAGCCGGAGATACGCAGTATTTT. It translates to CASSQGGIRGAGDTQYF.

The chain has TRBV2 and TRBJ1-2; D unclear. The germline V gene has CDR1 SNHLY and CDR2 FYNNEI. This CDR3 is built from 15 residues. V lost 7 bases and J lost 0, with 15 bases in between. This chain's CDR3 is CASTKSLGANYGYTF. CDR3 bases: TGTGCCAGCACTAAGAGCTTAGGAGCTAACTATGGCTACACCTTC.

The genes are TRBV12-3 or TRBV12-4 and TRBJ2-7; D could derive from TRBD1 or TRBD2 (6 bases each). The length of the CDR3 is 13 residues. The ends were cut back, 6 bases at V and 7 bases at J, with 16 bases in the middle. The CDR3 loop is CASSPTGRGEQYF. The DNA of the CDR3 is TGTGCCAGCAGCCCAACAGGGCGGGGAGAGCAGTACTTC.

The chain joins TRBV18 to TRBJ2-5; 8 nucleotides line up with TRBD1. Germline CDR1 and CDR2: KGHSH and LQKENI. This CDR3 has 13 residues. V trimming: 6 bases; J trimming: 5 bases; junction bases outside the gene matches: 5. Here the CDR3 DNA reads TGTGCCAGCTCTCGGGACAGGTCGGAGACCCAGTACTTC. It yields the protein CASSRDRSETQYF.

This clonotype was detected many times. The rearrangement links TRBV12-3 or TRBV12-4 to TRBJ1-1, with D perhaps matching TRBD1 (6 bases). Trimming stripped 6 bases from V and 0 bases from J, with 11 bases between. The CDR3 is made up of 14 amino acids. The CDR3 protein is CASRGQSVNTEAFF. The CDR3 DNA follows: TGTGCCAGCAGGGGACAATCCGTGAACACTGAAGCTTTCTTT.

V and J are TRBV29-1 and TRBJ2-7; D is ambiguous. V lost 5 bases, J lost 7 bases, and 15 bases lay in between. Looked up from germline, CDR1 is SQVTM and CDR2 is ANQGSEA. There are 12 residues in the CDR3. For the CDR3, the DNA is TGCAGCGTTAAGGACGGAGCCCAAGAGCAGTACTTC. This sequence encodes CSVKDGAQEQYF.

This clonotype was seen a handful of times. This sequence joins TRBV5-1 and TRBJ1-4, with TRBD1 matching over 8 bases. With 4 bases clipped from V and 8 bases from J, the junction kept 7 bases outside the gene matches. The V gene's germline CDR1 is SGHRS and CDR2 YFSETQ. The CDR3 loop spans 14 amino acids. This CDR3 is CASSTDRVGEKLFF. CDR3 DNA sequence: TGCGCCAGCAGCACGGACAGGGTTGGAGAAAAACTGTTTTTT. Together with reference TRBV5-1 and TRBJ1-4, the CDR3 gives the full variable domain: KAGVTQTPRYLIKTRGQQVTLSCSPISGHRSVSWYQQTPGQGLQFLFEYFSETQRNKGNFPGRFSGRQFSNSRSEMNVSTLELGDSALYLCASSTDRVGEKLFFGSGTQLSVL.

This clonotype was counted a few times. This rearrangement joins TRBV24-1 to TRBJ1-5; D remains unclear. V shed 5 bases and J shed 4 bases, with 11 bases lying between them. This CDR3 is 14 amino acids long. Per the germline V gene, CDR1 is KGHDR and CDR2 is SFDVKD. CDR3 sequence reads: CATSGRGSNQPQHF. As DNA, the CDR3 is TGTGCCACCAGTGGGCGAGGGAGTAATCAGCCCCAGCATTTT.

This clonotype was found a few times. The CDR3 loop is CASSSRQGNTEAFF. The CDR3 DNA reads as TGTGCCAGCAGCTCCCGACAGGGGAACACTGAAGCTTTCTTT. This chain connects TRBV3-1 to TRBJ1-1, with 7 bases fitting TRBD1. The V gene end was trimmed by 5 bases and the J gene end by 1 base; junction bases not matched to a gene: 4. Germline V gene lookup returns CDR1 LGHDT and CDR2 YNNKEL (reference sequence). CDR3 size: 14 residues.